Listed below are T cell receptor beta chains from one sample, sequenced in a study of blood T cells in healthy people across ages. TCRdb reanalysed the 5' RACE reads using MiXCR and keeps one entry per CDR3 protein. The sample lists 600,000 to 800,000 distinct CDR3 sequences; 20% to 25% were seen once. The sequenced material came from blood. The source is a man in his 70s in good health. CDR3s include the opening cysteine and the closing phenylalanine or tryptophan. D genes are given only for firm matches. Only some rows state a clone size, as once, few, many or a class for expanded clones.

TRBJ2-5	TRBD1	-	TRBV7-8	TGTGCCAGCAGCCACGGGACAGGGCATAGGGAAGAGACCCAGTACTTC	CASSHGTGHREETQYF
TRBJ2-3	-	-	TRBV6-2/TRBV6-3	TGTGCCAGCATCGACTCAAGGACAGACACAGATACGCAGTATTTT	CASIDSRTDTDTQYF
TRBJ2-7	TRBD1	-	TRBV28	TGTGCCAGCAGGGTCGGACAGGGAGGTAGCGAGCAGTACTTC	CASRVGQGGSEQYF
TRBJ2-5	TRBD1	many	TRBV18	TGTGCCAGCTCACCGGACAGGGGGCTCGGGGAGACCCAGTACTTC	CASSPDRGLGETQYF
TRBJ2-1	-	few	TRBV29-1	TGCAGCGTTGAGCCTACCACTAGCAGGCCCTACAATGAGCAGTTCTTC	CSVEPTTSRPYNEQFF
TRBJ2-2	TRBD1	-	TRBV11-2	TGTGCCAGCAGCACCGAAACAGGGGGTTGGACCGGGGAGCTGTTTTTT	CASSTETGGWTGELFF
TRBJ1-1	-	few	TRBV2	TGTGCCAGCAGAGGACAGACAAACACTGAAGCTTTCTTT	CASRGQTNTEAFF
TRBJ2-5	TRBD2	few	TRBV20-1	TGCAGTGCTAGTGGGCTAGCGGACCAAGAGACCCAGTACTTC	CSASGLADQETQYF
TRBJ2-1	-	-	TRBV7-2	TGTGCCAGCAGCTTAGCGCCGGACGCCTCCTACAATGAGCAGTTCTTC	CASSLAPDASYNEQFF
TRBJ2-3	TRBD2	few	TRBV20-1	TGCAGCGCCACTAGCGGGAGTGAAGATACGCAGTATTTT	CSATSGSEDTQYF
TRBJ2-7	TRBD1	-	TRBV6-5	TGTGCCAGCACTTGGGGACAGCGGTACTCCTACGAGCAGTACTTC	CASTWGQRYSYEQYF
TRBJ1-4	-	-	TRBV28	TGTGCCAGCAGTACCAGGCGGCAGGGCGAAAAACTGTTTTTT	CASSTRRQGEKLFF
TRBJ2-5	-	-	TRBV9	TGTGCCAGCAGCGTAGCTCAGGGAGGAGAGACCCAGTACTTC	CASSVAQGGETQYF
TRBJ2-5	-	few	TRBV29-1	TGCAGCGTTGATTCTAAGGGGTTACAAGAGACCCAGTACTTC	CSVDSKGLQETQYF
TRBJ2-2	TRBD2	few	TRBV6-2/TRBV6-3	TGTGCCAGCAGAAGACTAGCGGGAGGGATCTCACAAGTCAACACCGGGGAGCTGTTTTTT	CASRRLAGGISQVNTGELFF
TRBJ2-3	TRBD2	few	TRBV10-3	TGTGCCATCAAAAGCGGGAGGGCCGCGGACACAGATACGCAGTATTTT	CAIKSGRAADTDTQYF
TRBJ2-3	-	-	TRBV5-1	TGCGCCAGCAGCTTAGGGGGGCCGAGTAAAGATACGCAGTATTTT	CASSLGGPSKDTQYF
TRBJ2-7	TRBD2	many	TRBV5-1	TGCGCCAGCAGCTTGTCGGGAGGGCCCTACGAGCAGTACTTC	CASSLSGGPYEQYF
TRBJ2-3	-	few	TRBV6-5	TGTGCCAGCAGTTATAGTATCAGGGAGTTGGCAGATACGCAGTATTTT	CASSYSIRELADTQYF
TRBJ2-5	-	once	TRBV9	TGTGCCAGCAGCGTAGAACCAGGGACGCAGACCCAGTACTTC	CASSVEPGTQTQYF
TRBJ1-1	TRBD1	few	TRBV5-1	TGCGCCAGCAGCATGAACAGGGGAAACACTGAAGCTTTCTTT	CASSMNRGNTEAFF
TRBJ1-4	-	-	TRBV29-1	TGCAGCGGACAGGTCCATAATGAAAAACTGTTTTTT	CSGQVHNEKLFF
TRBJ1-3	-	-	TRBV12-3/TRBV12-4	TGTGCCAGCAGTTTACGAGGGCAAAACACCATATATTTT	CASSLRGQNTIYF
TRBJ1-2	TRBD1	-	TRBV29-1	TGCAGCGTTGAAGATCGGGACAGGGTGTTAGAAGGCTACACCTTC	CSVEDRDRVLEGYTF
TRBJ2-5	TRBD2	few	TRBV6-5	TGTGCCAGCAGAAGAACTAGCGGGCGGCAAGAGACCCAGTACTTC	CASRRTSGRQETQYF
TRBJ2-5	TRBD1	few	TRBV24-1	TGTGCCACCAGTGAACAGGGGGGTCAAGAGACCCAGTACTTC	CATSEQGGQETQYF
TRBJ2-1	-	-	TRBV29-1	TGCAGCGTTGATGAGACCCCCTCCTACAATGAGCAGTTCTTC	CSVDETPSYNEQFF
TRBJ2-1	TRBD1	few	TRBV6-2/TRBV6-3	TGTGCCAGCAGTTACTTCGGACAGGGGACAAATGAGCAGTTCTTC	CASSYFGQGTNEQFF
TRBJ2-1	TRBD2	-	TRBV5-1	TGCGCCAGCAGCTTGTCGGGGAGAGGACTAGCGGCCCTTGTACAGTTCTTC	CASSLSGRGLAALVQFF
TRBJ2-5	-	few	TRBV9	TGTGCCAGCAGCGTCGGGCAGGACACGAAAGAGACCCAGTACTTC	CASSVGQDTKETQYF